The following is a TCR beta chain sequence with its context. The sample belongs to a study of technical replicates of blood from several donors. Produced via immunoSEQ multiplex PCR; TCRdb's table is partial and in-frame only. Here the sample spans roughly 72,000 clones, 85% to 95% being singletons. CDR3 length equals 13 residues. Germline CDR1 MNHEY, CDR2 SMNVEV (reference sequence). The junction had 7 bases not matched to a gene; V was cut back by 8 bases and J by 5 bases. This receptor was identified in a human donor in good health. Material for sequencing was T cells isolated from PBMCs. The chain recombines TRBV27 with TRBJ2-5; TRBD1 aligns across 8 bases. The DNA for the CDR3 is TGTGCCAGCGGAACAGGGGGGACGGAGACCCAGTACTTC. Translated, it gives CASGTGGTETQYF.